Listed here are 27 T cell receptor beta chains from one sample, sequenced in a study of blood T cell repertoires in COVID-19. Here immunoSEQ multiplex PCR was the method, and the copy in TCRdb shows in-frame clones only, minus some. Of some 240,000 clones in the sample, around 84% were seen once. The source material was PBMCs or T cells enriched from blood (not recorded which). These receptor sequences come from a man younger than 40 with acute COVID-19.

The J gene is TRBJ1-2, the V gene TRBV3-1 (or the pseudogene TRBV3-2); 8 bases are shared with TRBD1. V lost 4 bases, J lost 4 bases, and 5 bases stayed unmatched. Germline loops: CDR1 LGHDT, CDR2 YNNKEL (reference sequence). The CDR3 sequence is 14 residues long. The CDR3 is CASSPSGTGYGYTF. In DNA, the CDR3 is TGTGCCAGCAGCCCCTCCGGGACAGGCTATGGCTACACCTTC.

The gene calls are TRBV6-5 and TRBJ2-2, with a possible D match to TRBD2 (5 bases). Germline V gene data show CDR1 as MNHEY and CDR2 as SVGAGI. The ends were cut back, 2 bases at V and 6 bases at J, with 10 bases in the middle. The CDR3 runs to 14 residues. The CDR3 region is CASSYALASGELFF. The CDR3 DNA sequence: TGTGCCAGCAGTTACGCCTTAGCGTCCGGGGAGCTGTTTTTT.

The chain joins TRBV30 to TRBJ2-1; 8 bases agree with TRBD2. With 2 bases clipped from V and 10 bases from J, the junction kept 4 bases outside the gene matches. Per germline, CDR1 GTSNPN and CDR2 SVGIG (reference sequence). The CDR3 loop spans 12 amino acids. Written as DNA, the CDR3 is TGTGCCTGGAGTAGCGGGGGATGGGAGCAGTTCTTC. Amino acid sequence: CAWSSGGWEQFF.

This clone was found once. This chain connects TRBV11-2 to TRBJ2-7; TRBD1 aligns across 8 bases. The CDR3 covers 13 residues. Trimming at V came to 1 base and at J to 4 bases, leaving 0 bases not matched to a gene. Germline CDR1 and CDR2: SGHAT and FQNNGV. Here the CDR3 DNA reads TGTGCCAGCAGCTTAGGGACAGGGTACGAGCAGTACGTC. Translation gives CASSLGTGYEQYV.

The chain carries TRBV7-9 and TRBJ1-1; 7 nucleotides align to TRBD1. This CDR3 comprises 14 residues. Germline V lookup: CDR1 SEHNR, CDR2 FQNEAQ (reference sequence). V dropped 7 bases and J dropped 4; count of bases not matched to a gene: 9. As DNA, the CDR3 is TGTGCCAGCACCTCCGCAGGGGGTCGCACTGAAGCTTTCTTT. Translated: CASTSAGGRTEAFF.

J is TRBJ1-2 and V is TRBV6-2 or TRBV6-3, with 7 nucleotides matching TRBD1. CDR3 length equals 14 residues. Germline V gene sequence: CDR1 MNHEY, CDR2 SVGEGT. V shed 2 bases, J shed 2 bases, and the junction held 2 bases outside the gene matches. The CDR3 is CASSYTGQNYGYTF. In DNA, the CDR3 is TGTGCCAGCAGTTACACGGGACAGAACTATGGCTACACCTTC.

This clone occurred once. In DNA, the CDR3 is TGTGCCAGCAGTAGCGCGGAGACCCAGTACTTC. It encodes CASSSAETQYF. This chain links TRBV6-2 or TRBV6-3 with TRBJ2-5; D gene uncertain. The ends were cut back, 5 bases at V and 5 bases at J, with 6 bases in the middle. Germline CDR1 MNHEY, CDR2 SVGEGT. The CDR3 loop spans 11 amino acids.

The CDR3 loop is CASTQGQGSANGYTF. CDR3 nucleotide sequence: TGTGCCAGCACCCAAGGCCAGGGTTCGGCGAATGGCTACACCTTC. V and J are TRBV6-5 and TRBJ1-2, with D possibly TRBD1 on 5 matching bases. V dropped 7 bases and J dropped 6 bases, with 21 bases sitting between them. CDR1 MNHEY and CDR2 SVGAGI come from the germline V gene. The CDR3 consists of 15 residues.

The J gene is TRBJ2-7, the V gene TRBV6-6, with TRBD2 identical over 11 bases. The CDR3 length is 15 residues. The germline V gene encodes CDR1 MNHNY and CDR2 SVGAGI (reference sequence). Germline trimming cut 6 bases from V and 2 bases from J; bases unmatched to any gene: 6. The CDR3 sequence: CASSSGTSGTYEQYV. The CDR3 nucleotides are TGTGCCAGCAGCTCCGGGACTAGCGGAACCTACGAGCAGTACGTC.

As regards this clone: At one end the junction does not follow the germline gene, possibly because of a read error. This chain connects TRBV5-1 to TRBJ2-1; the match to TRBD2 covers 13 bases. Looked up from germline, CDR1 is SGHRS and CDR2 is YFSETQ. This CDR3 is built from 15 residues. The CDR3 DNA reads TGTGCCAGCAGCACGGGACTAGCGGGGCTCAATGAGCAGTTCTTC. It yields the protein CASSTGLAGLNEQFF.

J is TRBJ2-1 and V is TRBV6-1; D perhaps matches TRBD2 (5 bases). With 3 bases removed from V and 8 bases from J, the gap between germline ends came to 14 bases. CDR3 size: 14 residues. CDR1 is MNHNS and CDR2 is SASEGT in the germline V gene. CDR3 bases: TGTGCCAGCAGTGATATCCCCGCCGGGGATGAGCAGTTCTTC. Amino acids: CASSDIPAGDEQFF.

V and J are TRBV2 and TRBJ1-2; D may be TRBD1 (6 bases). This CDR3 comprises 13 residues. CDR1 is SNHLY and CDR2 is FYNNEI in the germline V gene. Between the trimmed V and J ends, which lost 1 base and 4 bases, there was a span of 7 bases. For the CDR3, the DNA is TGTGCCAGCAGTGAAGGGACAGCCTATGGCTACACCTTC. Its protein product is CASSEGTAYGYTF.

The gene calls are TRBV5-6 and TRBJ2-5, with D maybe TRBD1 (6 bases). This CDR3 region has 15 residues. Trimming cost V 0 bases and J 4 bases, with 13 bases left between them. Per germline, CDR1 SGHDT and CDR2 YYEEEE. CDR3 bases: TGTGCCAGCAGCTTGGAACAGGGTGTTCGAGAGACCCAGTACTTC. This translates into CASSLEQGVRETQYF.

This clone occurred a few times. This chain connects TRBV29-1 to TRBJ2-4, with TRBD1 identical over 9 bases. CDR3 length: 13 residues. The germline V gene has CDR1 SQVTM and CDR2 ANQGSEA. V lost 6 bases to trimming and J lost 8 bases; unmatched junction nucleotides: 8. This chain's CDR3 is CSVLRDREDIQYF. The CDR3 DNA sequence: TGCAGCGTCCTCCGGGACAGGGAGGACATTCAGTACTTC.

This chain links TRBV7-8 with TRBJ2-7, with TRBD1 identical over 7 bases. CDR1 and CDR2 (germline): SGHVS, FQNEAQ. The CDR3 covers 15 residues. V was clipped by 3 bases and J by 4 bases; unmatched bases: 9. CDR3 loop: CASSFSEGRGYEQYV. The DNA of the CDR3 is TGTGCCAGCAGCTTTAGCGAGGGCAGGGGGTACGAGCAGTACGTC.

The rearrangement links TRBV7-9 to TRBJ2-3, with 11 bases aligning to TRBD2. Losses at the gene ends were 7 bases for V and 4 bases for J; bases not matched to a gene: 1. The length of the CDR3 is 13 residues. The germline V gene has CDR1 SEHNR and CDR2 FQNEAQ (reference sequence). DNA for the CDR3: TGTGCCAGCATACTAGCGGGAGCAGATACGCAGTATTTT. Encoded protein: CASILAGADTQYF.

The genes are TRBV3-1 (or the pseudogene TRBV3-2) and TRBJ1-3; D gene unclear. Trimming took off 1 base at V and 9 bases at J, with 7 bases between the two ends. CDR3 size: 12 residues. Germline lookup yields CDR1 LGHDT and CDR2 YNNKEL (reference sequence). CDR3 nucleotides: TGTGCCAGCAGCCAAGCTCCGAGCACCATATATTTT. Its protein is CASSQAPSTIYF.

The table lists this clone with a count of one. The V and J genes are TRBV13 and TRBJ1-4, with 7 bases aligning to TRBD1. The CDR3 runs to 14 residues. J lost 8 bases, V lost 1 base, and 4 bases had no gene match. Germline V CDR1 and CDR2: PRHDT, FYEKMQ (reference sequence). The CDR3 sequence is CASSLVQGIEKLFF. The CDR3 DNA is TGTGCCAGCAGCTTAGTACAGGGGATCGAAAAACTGTTTTTT.

This clone was found once. The chain links TRBV21-1 to TRBJ2-5; the D call in the table, TRBD2, was not verified against the DNA. TRBV21-1 is marked as a pseudogene. The CDR3 has 14 residues. DNA for the CDR3: TGTGCCAGCGGGGGACTAGCGGGGACGGAGACCCAGTACTTC. It specifies CASGGLAGTETQYF.

This clone has a single count. The rearrangement joins TRBV6-5 to TRBJ2-7; 7 positions agree with TRBD1. The CDR3 sequence is 12 residues long. V dropped 6 bases and J dropped 5; count of bases not matched to a gene: 4. Germline V CDR1 and CDR2: MNHEY, SVGAGI. The DNA for the CDR3 is TGTGCCAGCAGGACAGGGTCCAACGAGCAGTACGTC. Amino acids: CASRTGSNEQYV.

This clone was found a few times. One end of the junction is discordant with germline, which a read error may explain. The chain couples TRBV7-2 to TRBJ2-2, with D possibly TRBD2 on 7 matching bases. Germline CDR1 reads SGHTA; CDR2 reads FQGNSA. This CDR3 region has 15 residues. As DNA, the CDR3 is TGTGCCAGCACCTTAGGGGGGGTGAACACCGGGGAGCTGTTTTTT. As protein: CASTLGGVNTGELFF.

The J gene is TRBJ2-1, the V gene TRBV2; D gene uncertain. Germline V CDR1 and CDR2: SNHLY, FYNNEI. There are 10 residues in the CDR3. Trimming took 6 bases from V and 9 from J, leaving 6 bases between them. The CDR3: CASRSSEQFF. In DNA, the CDR3 is TGTGCCAGCAGGTCCAGTGAGCAGTTCTTC. The variable domain in full, with the rest retrieved from reference TRBV2 and TRBJ2-1, is EPEVTQTPSHQVTQMGQEVILRCVPISNHLYFYWYRQILGQKVEFLVSFYNNEISEKSEIFDDQFSVERPDGSNFTLKIRSTKLEDSAMYFCASRSSEQFFGPGTRLTVL.

This chain uses TRBV25-1 with TRBJ2-7, with D maybe TRBD2 (5 bases). The germline V gene has CDR1 MGHDK and CDR2 SYGVNS. Trimming took 6 bases from V and 0 from J, leaving 15 bases between them. The CDR3 has 15 residues. CDR3 loop: CASRNSGTHSYEQYV. In DNA form, the CDR3 reads TGTGCCAGCAGGAACTCGGGAACCCACTCCTACGAGCAGTACGTC.

This clone was seen once. The chain couples TRBV5-4 to TRBJ1-2; a weak D match, TRBD1 (5 bases). Germline V gene data show CDR1 as SGHNT and CDR2 as YYREEE (reference sequence). The CDR3 totals 15 residues. Trimming took off 1 base at V and 12 bases at J, with 22 bases between the two ends. In nucleotides, the CDR3 is TGTGCCAGCAGCTTGTTTCTTTCAGGGCGTAGTTCGCACACCTTC. Its translation is CASSLFLSGRSSHTF.

This rearrangement joins TRBV19 to TRBJ2-2; D possibly corresponds to TRBD2 (5 bases). Germline CDR1 reads LNHDA; CDR2 reads SQIVND (reference sequence). Between the trimmed V and J ends, which lost 2 bases and 3 bases, there was a span of 7 bases. This CDR3 comprises 14 residues. Written as DNA, the CDR3 is TGTGCCAGTAGTATACTAGCAGACACCGGGGAGCTGTTTTTT. Translation: CASSILADTGELFF.

The chain uses TRBV7-2 and TRBJ1-5; D is possibly TRBD1 (6 bases). Germline CDR1 is SGHTA and CDR2 is FQGNSA. The germline V and J ends were trimmed by 2 bases and 0 bases, with 8 bases remaining between them. The CDR3 extends over 15 amino acids. CDR3 sequence reads: CASSLQGTSNQPQHF. CDR3 nucleotide sequence: TGTGCCAGCAGCTTACAGGGGACTAGCAATCAGCCCCAGCATTTT.

The J gene is TRBJ2-7, the V gene TRBV6-2 or TRBV6-3; no firm D call. V lost 3 bases and J lost 2, with 5 bases in between. Looked up from germline, CDR1 is MNHEY and CDR2 is SVGEGT. This CDR3 region has 12 residues. CDR3 sequence: CASSYTPYEQYV. The DNA of the CDR3 is TGTGCCAGCAGTTATACACCCTACGAGCAGTACGTC.